Following are 11 T cell receptor beta chains from one sample sequenced in a study of T cells in Graves' hyperthyroidism and ophthalmopathy. Amplified TCR beta CDR3 regions derived from RNA transcripts. HTBI primers were the set used in a first-round RT-PCR of the TCR CDR3. TCRdb independently ran MiXCR on the multiplex PCR reads; one entry per CDR3 protein. Of under 450,000 distinct CDR3 sequences listed, about 13% were seen once; the top ten hold 20%. Sequencing was done on a sample of blood. The receptors were sampled from a man aged 25-40 years with Graves' hyperthyroidism that later progressed to Graves' ophthalmopathy.

About this clonotype itself: A much larger clone lies a single base off, so this may be a read error. The gene calls are TRBV7-3 and TRBJ2-2; D may be TRBD2 (5 bases). Germline CDR1 and CDR2: SGHTA and FQGTGA. The CDR3 loop spans 14 amino acids. The CDR3, as DNA: TGTGCCAGCAGCCCGCAACCGAACACCGGGGAGCTGCTTTTT. Encoded protein: CASSPQPNTGELLF.

This clonotype has at least ten counts. The DNA for the CDR3 is TGTGCCAGCAGTGGATCCCTTAGCGTACCCAACGGGGAGCTGTTTTTT. This encodes CASSGSLSVPNGELFF. The V call is TRBV12-3 or TRBV12-4, the J call TRBJ2-2, with a weak D call TRBD2 (5 bases). V lost 5 bases to trimming and J lost 7 bases, with 20 bases between them. This CDR3 contains 16 residues.

There are a few counts of this clonotype. The rearrangement joins TRBV5-1 to TRBJ2-3; 8 positions agree with TRBD2. CDR1 and CDR2 (germline): SGHRS, YFSETQ. Unmatched junction bases numbered 8, after V lost 4 bases and J lost 4 bases. The CDR3 extends over 15 amino acids. The CDR3 DNA follows: TGCGCCAGCAGCCTCGGTGGACTAGCCCCAGATACGCAGTATTTT. This encodes CASSLGGLAPDTQYF.

This clonotype was recorded many times. This chain uses TRBV11-2 with TRBJ1-2; 7 bases are a match to TRBD1. CDR1 is SGHAT and CDR2 is FQNNGV in the germline V gene. The CDR3 is 15 amino acids. With V trimmed by 1 base and J by 7 bases, 9 bases remained unmatched. The CDR3 coding sequence is TGTGCCAGCAGCTTAGTAATACAGGGGCGCGGTGGCTACACCTTC. The encoded protein is CASSLVIQGRGGYTF.

This clonotype has a count of ten or more. The chain has TRBV28 and TRBJ2-2, with D unresolved. Germline CDR1 reads MDHEN; CDR2 reads SYDVKM. V lost 3 bases, J lost 6 bases, and 11 bases lay in between. The CDR3 runs to 14 residues. The CDR3 protein is CASSLHSGSGELFF. For the CDR3, the DNA is TGTGCCAGCAGTTTGCATTCGGGTTCCGGGGAGCTGTTTTTT.

J is TRBJ2-7 and V is TRBV4-1; D unclear. V was trimmed by 0 bases and J by 5 bases, leaving 11 bases between them. Germline-derived CDR1 and CDR2 are MGHRA and YSYEKL. This CDR3 region has 14 residues. The CDR3 loop is CASSQDASAHEQYF. In DNA form, the CDR3 reads TGCGCCAGCAGCCAAGATGCATCAGCCCACGAGCAGTACTTC.

There are a few counts of this clonotype. This chain uses TRBV7-9 with TRBJ1-3, with a tentative D call TRBD1 (5 bases). V was cut by 1 base and J by 7 bases, with 11 bases left in between. The length of the CDR3 is 14 residues. Germline-derived CDR1 and CDR2 are SEHNR and FQNEAQ (reference sequence). The CDR3 DNA reads TGTGCCAGCAGCTTAGGACAGTTGTGGAACACCATATATTTT. Its protein is CASSLGQLWNTIYF.

The chain joins TRBV4-1 to TRBJ2-4; maybe TRBD1 (5 bases). Per germline, CDR1 MGHRA and CDR2 YSYEKL. The CDR3 contains 13 residues. Trimming took off 4 bases at V and 8 bases at J, with 12 bases between the two ends. CDR3 amino acids: CASSRGQVDIQYF. The CDR3 coding sequence is TGCGCCAGCAGCCGGGGCCAGGTTGACATTCAGTACTTC.

V is TRBV2 and J is TRBJ1-2; D call uncertain. Germline V gene sequence: CDR1 SNHLY, CDR2 FYNNEI. This CDR3 spans 15 amino acids. Trimming removed 7 bases from V and 0 bases from J, with 15 bases in between. The CDR3 is CASTRLELANYGYTF. The CDR3 nucleotides read TGTGCCAGCACTCGTTTAGAACTGGCTAACTATGGCTACACCTTC.

As to this clonotype: A much more abundant neighbour one base away suggests this may be a read error. CDR3 coding DNA: TGTGCCAGCAGCTTATTTTCAGATACGCACTATTTT. It yields the protein CASSLFSDTHYF. The chain combines TRBV11-2 with TRBJ2-3; D is undetermined. Germline values: CDR1 SGHAT, CDR2 FQNNGV. The CDR3 is 12 residues long.

The chain joins TRBV19 to TRBJ2-7, with unresolved D. The germline V and J ends were trimmed by 4 bases and 2 bases, with 15 bases remaining between them. CDR3 length: 15 residues. The germline V gene encodes CDR1 LNHDA and CDR2 SQIVND (reference sequence). The CDR3 is CASSTYPTPTYEQYF. The CDR3 DNA reads TGTGCCAGTAGTACCTATCCGACACCAACCTACGAGCAGTACTTC.